A single sample gave rise to the 5 T cell receptor beta chains below, sequenced in a study of patients and donors after allogeneic stem cell transplantation. Using its own MiXCR run on the RT-PCR reads, TCRdb lists one record per CDR3 protein. This repertoire shows about 230,000 distinct CDR3 sequences, 13% to 15% found once; its top ten account for around 10%. The sequenced material came from blood, either unsorted or a sorted T cell fraction (not recorded which). The receptors shown here come from a human donor who was either an allogeneic HSCT recipient or a stem cell or donor lymphocyte infusion donor (not recorded which). It is not recorded whose cells these are; they may come from a transplant donor.

This clonotype was picked up a small number of times. The chain has TRBV20-1 and TRBJ2-1, with D possibly matching TRBD2 (6 bases). Trimming stripped 2 bases from V and 3 bases from J, with 14 bases between. The germline CDR1 and CDR2 sequences are DFQATT and SNEGSKA (reference sequence). This CDR3 contains 15 residues. CDR3 nucleotides: TGCAGTGCTAGACCACCGGGGACTGTCTACAATGAGCAGTTCTTC. Its translation is CSARPPGTVYNEQFF.

This clonotype appeared many times. This chain connects TRBV12-3 or TRBV12-4 to TRBJ1-2; the D gene is possibly TRBD1 (5 bases). The length of the CDR3 is 17 residues. Trimming pared 3 bases from V and 2 bases from J, leaving 19 bases between. The CDR3 loop is CASSLSHDSPLNYGYTF. CDR3 sequence (DNA): TGTGCCAGCAGTTTGTCTCATGACAGCCCGCTGAACTATGGCTACACCTTC.

The chain links TRBV6-2 or TRBV6-3 to TRBJ1-3; D is undetermined. The germline V gene has CDR1 MNHEY and CDR2 SVGEGT. V lost 0 bases and J lost 0, with 15 bases in between. The CDR3 spans 18 residues. The CDR3 DNA reads as TGTGCCAGCAGTTACTCGAAGAAAGACCTTTACTCTGGAAACACCATATATTTT. Translating it yields CASSYSKKDLYSGNTIYF.

This clonotype appeared a few times. V and J are TRBV5-1 and TRBJ2-5; D gene ambiguous. Germline V gene sequence: CDR1 SGHRS, CDR2 YFSETQ. The CDR3 length is 13 residues. V gave up 2 bases and J gave up 2 bases, with 7 bases separating them. Written as DNA, the CDR3 is TGCGCCAGCAGCTTTGAGAGACAAGAGACCCAGTACTTC. It encodes CASSFERQETQYF.

This clonotype was recorded many times. The chain links TRBV9 to TRBJ1-3; a weak D match, TRBD1 (6 bases). V gave up 7 bases and J gave up 4 bases, with 6 bases separating them. Germline CDR1 and CDR2: SGDLS and YYNGEE. The CDR3 runs to 11 residues. The CDR3 DNA reads as TGTGCCAGCCAGGGGGGAAACACCATATATTTT. Translation: CASQGGNTIYF. Full variable domain (missing parts from reference TRBV9 and TRBJ1-3): DSGVTQTPKHLITATGQRVTLRCSPRSGDLSVYWYQQSLDQGLQFLIQYYNGEERAKGNILERFSAQQFPDLHSELNLSSLELGDSALYFCASQGGNTIYFGEGSWLTVV.